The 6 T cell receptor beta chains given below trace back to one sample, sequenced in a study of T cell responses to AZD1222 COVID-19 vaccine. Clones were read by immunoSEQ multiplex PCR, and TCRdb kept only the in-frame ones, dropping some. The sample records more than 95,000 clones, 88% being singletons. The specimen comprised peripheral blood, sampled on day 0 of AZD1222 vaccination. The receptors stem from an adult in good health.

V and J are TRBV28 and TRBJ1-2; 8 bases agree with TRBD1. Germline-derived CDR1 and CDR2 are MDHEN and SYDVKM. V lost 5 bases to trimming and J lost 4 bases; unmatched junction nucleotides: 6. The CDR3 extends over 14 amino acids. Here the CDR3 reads CASSTQTGAYGYTF. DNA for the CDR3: TGTGCCAGCAGTACCCAGACAGGGGCCTATGGCTACACCTTC.

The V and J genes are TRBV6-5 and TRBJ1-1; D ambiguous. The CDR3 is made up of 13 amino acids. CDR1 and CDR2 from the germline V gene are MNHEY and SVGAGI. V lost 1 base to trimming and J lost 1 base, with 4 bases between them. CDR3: CASSYYANTEAFF. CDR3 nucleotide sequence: TGTGCCAGCAGTTACTACGCGAACACTGAAGCTTTCTTT.

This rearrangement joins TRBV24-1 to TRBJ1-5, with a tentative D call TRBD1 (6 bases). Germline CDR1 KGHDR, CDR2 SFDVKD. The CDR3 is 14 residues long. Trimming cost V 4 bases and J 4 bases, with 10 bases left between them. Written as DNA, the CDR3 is TGTGCCACCAGTGAATGGACAGTTAATCAGCCCCAGCATTTT. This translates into CATSEWTVNQPQHF.

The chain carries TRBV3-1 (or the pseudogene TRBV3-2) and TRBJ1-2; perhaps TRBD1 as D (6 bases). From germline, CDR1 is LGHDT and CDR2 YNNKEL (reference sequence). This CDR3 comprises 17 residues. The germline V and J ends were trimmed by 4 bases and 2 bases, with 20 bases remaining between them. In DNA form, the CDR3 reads TGTGCCAGCAGCCCATCAGGGGAGCCAGGGAGGAACTATGGCTACACCTTC. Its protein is CASSPSGEPGRNYGYTF.

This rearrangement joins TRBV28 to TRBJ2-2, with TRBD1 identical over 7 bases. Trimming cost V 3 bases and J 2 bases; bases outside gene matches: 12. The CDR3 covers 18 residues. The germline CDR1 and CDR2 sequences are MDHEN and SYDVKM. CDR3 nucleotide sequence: TGTGCCAGCAGTTTTACGGTAGGGGGCGAGGTCAACACCGGGGAGCTGTTTTTT. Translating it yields CASSFTVGGEVNTGELFF.

This CDR3 is CASSWSDVAGNTGELFF. Here the CDR3 DNA reads TGTGCCAGCTCATGGTCGGATGTGGCGGGGAACACCGGGGAGCTGTTTTTT. V and J are TRBV18 and TRBJ2-2, with a possible D match to TRBD2 (5 bases). Trimming left V 5 bases short and J 1 base short, with 17 bases between. There are 17 residues in the CDR3. Per the germline V gene, CDR1 is KGHSH and CDR2 is LQKENI.